These 21 T cell receptor beta chains originate from one sample sequenced in a study of T cells in women clearing cervical HPV infection. TCRdb's table, derived via immunoSEQ multiplex PCR, lists solely in-frame clones and lacks some. The listing contains tens of thousands of clones. Source material: blood buffy coat. Every receptor here comes from a woman between 18 and 75 years old with a cervical HPV16 infection that either progressed to CIN3+ or cleared (not recorded which).

On this clone: The read ends 3 residues early relative to the CDR3; the germline J gene fills the gap. The chain couples TRBV19 to TRBJ2-7, with TRBD1 matching over 8 bases. This CDR3 comprises 14 residues. Germline CDR1 reads LNHDA; CDR2 reads SQIVND (reference sequence). The J segment lost 3 bases and the V segment lost 9 bases, leaving 10 bases of the junction unmatched. The sequenced CDR3 bases are TGTGCCAGAACGACAGGGGACTGGGACTACGAG. Its translation: CARTTGDWDYE. The full CDR3 is CARTTGDWDYEQYF.

The CDR3 bases that were read are TGTGCCAGCAGCCAACAACAGGGGGCTGGAGATACG. Residues: CASSQQQGAGDT. The complete CDR3 sequence is CASSQQQGAGDTQYF. The rearrangement uses TRBV4-2 and TRBJ2-3, with 9 positions matching TRBD1. Read sequence stops 3 residues before the CDR3 end, and the germline J gene provides the missing end. Trimming cost V 2 bases and J 5 bases; bases outside gene matches: 5. The germline V gene encodes CDR1 LGHNA and CDR2 YNFKEQ. The CDR3 runs to 15 residues.

Turning to this clone: Read sequence stops 3 residues before the CDR3 end, and the germline J gene provides the missing end. The chain links TRBV5-1 to TRBJ2-3; 7 nucleotides align to TRBD2. There are 15 residues in the CDR3. The J segment lost 6 bases and the V segment lost 3 bases, leaving 10 bases of the junction unmatched. Germline V gene lookup returns CDR1 SGHRS and CDR2 YFSETQ. The DNA read from the CDR3 is TGCGCCAGCAGCTGGCTGACTAGCTCTCCCGATACG. Its translation: CASSWLTSSPDT. The CDR3 reads in full as CASSWLTSSPDTQYF.

Incomplete CDR3 DNA: TGCGCCAGCAGCTTGGACGGGACC. It specifies CASSLDGT. The entire CDR3 reads CASSLDGTQYF. The chain links TRBV5-1 to TRBJ2-5; D remains ambiguous. The observed sequence ends 3 residues before the CDR3 terminus, with the missing tail filled in from the germline J gene. V was cut by 0 bases and J by 7 bases, with 4 bases left in between. The CDR3 loop spans 11 amino acids. CDR1 SGHRS and CDR2 YFSETQ come from the germline V gene.

Points on this clone: The read comes to an end 3 residues before the CDR3 does, leaving the germline J gene to fill in the end. V is TRBV2 and J is TRBJ2-7; D is ambiguous. V gave up 8 bases and J gave up 0 bases, with 23 bases separating them. The germline gives CDR1 SNHLY, CDR2 FYNNEI. The length of the CDR3 is 17 residues. The CDR3 DNA, read in part, is TGTGCCAGCGACAACCTATTGACGATTATGAACTCCTACGAG. This gives the protein CASDNLLTIMNSYE. The entire CDR3 sequence reads CASDNLLTIMNSYEQYF. Using reference TRBV2 and TRBJ2-7 for the parts outside the CDR3, the full variable domain is EPEVTQTPSHQVTQMGQEVILRCVPISNHLYFYWYRQILGQKVEFLVSFYNNEISEKSEIFDDQFSVERPDGSNFTLKIRSTKLEDSAMYFCASDNLLTIMNSYEQYFGPGTRLTVT.

A remark on this clone: The read is 3 residues too short to cover the CDR3 end, so that end is filled in from the germline J gene. The chain uses TRBV7-2 and TRBJ1-2; 7 nucleotides align to TRBD1. This CDR3 comprises 14 residues. Germline CDR1 reads SGHTA; CDR2 reads FQGNSA. J lost 4 bases, V lost 0 bases, and 2 bases had no gene match. CDR3 DNA, as far as it was read: TGTGCCAGCAGCTTAGCGCAGGGGGGCTATGGC. Its protein product is CASSLAQGGYG. The full CDR3 protein is CASSLAQGGYGYTF. Full variable domain (remainder filled in from reference TRBV7-2 and TRBJ1-2): GAGVSQSPSNKVTEKGKDVELRCDPISGHTALYWYRQSLGQGLEFLIYFQGNSAPDKSGLPSDRFSAERTGGSVSTLTIQRTQQEDSAVYLCASSLAQGGYGYTFGSGTRLTVV.

As for this clone: Read data end 3 residues before the CDR3 end; the end is taken from the germline J gene. This rearrangement joins TRBV29-1 to TRBJ1-2; no clear D. Germline CDR1 reads SQVTM; CDR2 reads ANQGSEA. This CDR3 comprises 15 residues. This chain's CDR3 is CSVQDFLGTLGGYTF. Partial CDR3 DNA: TGCAGCGTCCAGGATTTTCTTGGTACTTTAGGCGGC.

A note on this clone: The read finishes 3 residues shy of the CDR3 end, and the germline J gene is used to complete it. The rearrangement joins TRBV15 to TRBJ2-7; 9 bases are shared with TRBD1. The CDR3 runs to 15 residues. Germline V CDR1 and CDR2: LNHNV, YYDKDF (reference sequence). J gave up 4 bases and V 3 bases, and 7 bases lay outside the gene matches. The CDR3: CATSSDPGQGYEQYF. The CDR3 DNA, read in part, is TGTGCCACCAGCAGTGATCCGGGACAGGGTTACGAG.

On this clone: The read terminates 3 residues before the CDR3 end, so the remaining end is supplied by the germline J gene. The chain has TRBV19 and TRBJ1-1; maybe TRBD1 (5 bases). Germline assignment: CDR1 LNHDA and CDR2 SQIVND (reference sequence). CDR3 size: 13 residues. The CDR3 here is CASSPGRGVGAFF. The covered CDR3 bases are TGTGCCAGTAGTCCAGGGAGGGGCGTTGGC.

Details on this clone: The CDR3 end falls 3 residues outside the read, so it is completed with the germline J gene. The chain combines TRBV30 with TRBJ2-1; 10 nucleotides align to TRBD1. The ends lost 5 bases at V and 8 bases at J; junction bases unmatched: 15. Germline assignment: CDR1 GTSNPN and CDR2 SVGIG (reference sequence). The CDR3 consists of 16 residues. The part of the CDR3 DNA that was read is TGTGCCTGGCAGACAGGGACAGGGGTCCCGTGGGATGAG. Translated: CAWQTGTGVPWDE. The full-length CDR3 reads as CAWQTGTGVPWDEQFF.

Comments on this clone: With the read ending 3 residues before the CDR3 end, the germline J gene is used to fill in that end. This chain connects TRBV30 to TRBJ2-1, with D possibly matching TRBD1 (6 bases). CDR1 and CDR2 (germline): GTSNPN, SVGIG (reference sequence). Trimming pared 0 bases from V and 9 bases from J, leaving 18 bases between. The CDR3 is 15 residues long. The covered CDR3 bases are TGTGCCTGGAGTGTACTCGTTAAGGGGGTCAGTGAG. This gives the protein CAWSVLVKGVSE. The full CDR3 is CAWSVLVKGVSEQFF.

As regards this clone: The read is 3 residues too short to cover the CDR3 end, so that end is filled in from the germline J gene. The V and J genes are TRBV6-1 and TRBJ2-7; 7 nucleotides align to TRBD2. The CDR3 length is 16 residues. Germline V lookup: CDR1 MNHNS, CDR2 SASEGT. Trimming cost V 0 bases and J 3 bases; bases outside gene matches: 8. CDR3 loop: CASSEAVAGVRYEQYF. The sequenced part of the CDR3 DNA is TGTGCCAGCAGTGAAGCGGTAGCGGGCGTCCGCTACGAG.

As for this clone: Read data end 3 residues before the CDR3 end; the end is taken from the germline J gene. This chain joins TRBV5-5 and TRBJ2-5; D remains ambiguous. The germline CDR1 and CDR2 sequences are SGHKS and YYEKEE (reference sequence). The CDR3 is 12 amino acids. CDR3: CASSLEAYTQYF. The DNA read from the CDR3 is TGTGCCAGCAGCTTGGAAGCTTATACC.

The sequenced CDR3 bases are TGCAGTGCTAGAGATGGGGCGGCGGGACAGGTCTATGGC. Its protein product is CSARDGAAGQVYG. The entire CDR3 reads CSARDGAAGQVYGYTF. The rearrangement joins TRBV20-1 to TRBJ1-2, with TRBD1 identical over 8 bases. The DNA ends 3 residues before the CDR3 does, and the rest of the CDR3 is filled in from the germline J gene. This CDR3 is built from 16 residues. J lost 4 bases, V lost 0 bases, and 10 bases had no gene match. Germline V gene lookup returns CDR1 DFQATT and CDR2 SNEGSKA (reference sequence).

In the case of this clone: The read ends 3 residues early relative to the CDR3; the germline J gene fills the gap. The chain links TRBV14 to TRBJ2-3, with 7 bases aligning to TRBD2. Germline CDR1 reads SGHDN; CDR2 reads FVKESK. Unmatched junction bases numbered 5, after V lost 1 base and J lost 1 base. The CDR3 runs 16 residues. The CDR3 protein is CASSQAAGLRTDTQYF. Partial CDR3 DNA: TGTGCCAGCAGCCAAGCAGCGGGGCTTCGCACAGATACG. The full variable domain, in which reference TRBV14 and TRBJ2-3 provide the parts outside the CDR3, is EAGVTQFPSHSVIEKGQTVTLRCDPISGHDNLYWYRRVMGKEIKFLLHFVKESKQDESGMPNNRFLAERTGGTYSTLKVQPAELEDSGVYFCASSQAAGLRTDTQYFGPGTRLTVL.

Worth noting for this clone: The read terminates 3 residues before the CDR3 end, so the remaining end is supplied by the germline J gene. The V and J genes are TRBV5-6 and TRBJ2-7; 12 bases line up with TRBD2. V shed 4 bases and J 6 bases; nucleotides not matched to a gene: 5. The CDR3 consists of 14 residues. The germline gives CDR1 SGHDT, CDR2 YYEEEE. The DNA read from the CDR3 is TGTGCCAGCAGCAGACTAGCGGGGGCGGGCGAG. It yields the protein CASSRLAGAGE. The whole CDR3 protein reads CASSRLAGAGEQYF.

Comments on this clone: The missing CDR3 end, 3 residues past where the read stops, is filled in from the germline J gene. This sequence joins TRBV7-9 and TRBJ1-1; perhaps TRBD1 as D (5 bases). The CDR3 is 14 residues long. Germline CDR1 is SEHNR and CDR2 is FQNEAQ (reference sequence). This CDR3 is CASSPPRAPGEAFF. CDR3 DNA (partial): TGTGCCAGCAGCCCGCCCCGGGCCCCAGGGGAA.

As regards this clone: The read halts 3 residues ahead of the CDR3 end, with the missing end drawn from the germline J gene. The chain employs TRBV5-6 and TRBJ1-4, with D perhaps TRBD1 (5 bases). The V gene lost 2 bases and the J gene lost 9 bases, with 17 bases spanning the gap. The CDR3 consists of 15 residues. Germline CDR1 SGHDT, CDR2 YYEEEE. The CDR3 loop is CASSFLQGIDKKLFF. The covered CDR3 bases are TGTGCCAGCAGCTTCCTTCAGGGAATCGATAAAAAA.

Judged by frequency, this clone is medium-sized. The read ends 3 residues early relative to the CDR3; the germline J gene fills the gap. The chain is built from TRBV7-6 and TRBJ2-2, with unresolved D. V was shortened by 0 bases and J by 1 base, with 3 bases between the two germline ends. The CDR3 spans 14 residues. Germline V gene sequence: CDR1 SGHVS, CDR2 FNYEAQ. Partial CDR3 DNA: TGTGCCAGCAGCTTAGCTCTGAACACCGGGGAG. Its protein product is CASSLALNTGE. The CDR3 as a whole reads CASSLALNTGELFF.

In the case of this clone: The CDR3 is cut off 3 residues early in the read; its end comes from the germline J gene. The chain couples TRBV20-1 to TRBJ1-2, with D unresolved. CDR3 size: 12 residues. V was clipped by 4 bases and J by 4 bases, with 10 bases between them. Germline-derived CDR1 and CDR2 are DFQATT and SNEGSKA (reference sequence). The sequenced part of the CDR3 DNA is TGCAGTGCTACGGCGGGGAGCTATGGC. This sequence encodes CSATAGSYG. The whole CDR3 is CSATAGSYGYTF.

A note on this clone: The missing CDR3 end, 3 residues past where the read stops, is filled in from the germline J gene. The chain employs TRBV18 and TRBJ2-5; D is possibly TRBD1 (6 bases). Germline V gene lookup returns CDR1 KGHSH and CDR2 LQKENI. The CDR3 has 15 residues. Trimming removed 8 bases from V and 1 base from J, with 17 bases in between. The CDR3 loop reads CASLPLGAAQETQYF. The part of the CDR3 DNA that was read is TGTGCCAGCCTGCCCCTGGGGGCGGCCCAAGAGACC.